What follows are 20 T cell receptor beta chains derived from one specimen sequenced in a study of naive and memory T cell subsets. Both TRBC1 and TRBC2 were covered by a beta constant-region primer of two equimolar oligonucleotides. Nested alpha and beta constant-region primers with the SP2 primer drove four PCR rounds on ligated cDNA. TCRdb reanalysed the UMI-ligation and nested PCR reads using MiXCR and keeps one entry per CDR3 protein. The data hold 100,000 to 150,000 distinct CDR3 sequences, with roughly 36% observed a single time. Sequencing was carried out using central memory CD4+ T cells from blood. These receptor sequences come from a human donor in good health.

The chain couples TRBV24-1 to TRBJ2-4; no reliable D call. V dropped 2 bases and J dropped 0 bases, with 13 bases sitting between them. The CDR3 is made up of 17 amino acids. The V gene's germline CDR1 is KGHDR and CDR2 SFDVKD. CDR3 nucleotides: TGTGCCACCAGTGATTCCCGCCCAGATGGAGCCAAAAACATTCAGTACTTC. Translating it yields CATSDSRPDGAKNIQYF.

This clonotype was detected a few times. This chain connects TRBV20-1 to TRBJ1-1, with TRBD1 identical over 11 bases. Germline CDR1 is DFQATT and CDR2 is SNEGSKA (reference sequence). Losses at the gene ends were 5 bases for V and 11 bases for J; bases not matched to a gene: 10. The CDR3 is 13 residues long. CDR3 bases: TGCAGTGCTGATGGACAGGGGGCGTCGTATGCTTTCTTT. Encoded protein: CSADGQGASYAFF.

This clonotype appeared many times. The chain recombines TRBV7-2 with TRBJ1-5; 7 nucleotides agree with TRBD1. The V and J ends lost 4 bases and 2 bases, in that order; junction bases with no gene match: 5. The CDR3 covers 15 residues. Germline CDR1 SGHTA, CDR2 FQGNSA. CDR3 nucleotide sequence: TGTGCCAGCAGCTCCGGGACAGTCGGCAATCAGCCCCAGCATTTT. Amino acid sequence: CASSSGTVGNQPQHF.

V is TRBV27 and J is TRBJ2-1, with TRBD2 matching over 10 bases. The CDR3 runs to 13 residues. The trim removed 7 bases at V and 9 bases at J, leaving 6 bases unmatched. Germline lookup yields CDR1 MNHEY and CDR2 SMNVEV (reference sequence). The DNA for the CDR3 is TGTGCCAGCAAGCGGGAGGGCCGCGGTGAGCAGTTCTTC. Protein: CASKREGRGEQFF.

J is TRBJ2-7 and V is TRBV5-1; possibly TRBD1 or TRBD2 for D (5 bases each). CDR1 is SGHRS and CDR2 is YFSETQ in the germline V gene. The CDR3 covers 15 residues. V shed 5 bases and J shed 4 bases, with 19 bases lying between them. This CDR3 is CASRSTGTSSYEQYF. CDR3 sequence (DNA): TGCGCCAGCAGGTCGACCGGGACCTCGAGTTACGAGCAGTACTTC.

The chain uses TRBV10-3 and TRBJ2-3, with 7 bases matching TRBD1. The V and J ends lost 6 bases and 3 bases, in that order; junction bases with no gene match: 9. Germline V gene lookup returns CDR1 ENHRY and CDR2 SYGVKD. The CDR3 runs to 15 residues. The CDR3 coding sequence is TGTGCCATCAGGACAGACAGGGCCGAAACAGATACGCAGTATTTT. It encodes CAIRTDRAETDTQYF.

The chain couples TRBV5-1 to TRBJ2-3, with 7 bases that match TRBD2. Unmatched junction bases numbered 11, after V lost 4 bases and J lost 3 bases. Germline CDR1 SGHRS, CDR2 YFSETQ. This CDR3 has 16 amino acids. The CDR3 DNA is TGCGCCAGCAGCCAGGGAAGCGGGATCAGGACAGATACGCAGTATTTT. Its protein is CASSQGSGIRTDTQYF.

Many counts were recorded for this clonotype. The rearrangement links TRBV11-2 to TRBJ1-5; D gene ambiguous. The germline V gene has CDR1 SGHAT and CDR2 FQNNGV. This CDR3 has 14 residues. Trimming left V 1 base short and J 7 bases short, with 11 bases between. The CDR3 sequence is CASSLVGGVQPQHF. DNA of the CDR3: TGTGCCAGCAGCTTAGTAGGCGGGGTACAGCCCCAGCATTTT.

The rearrangement links TRBV20-1 to TRBJ2-1, with D possibly TRBD2 on 5 matching bases. Germline loops: CDR1 DFQATT, CDR2 SNEGSKA (reference sequence). The CDR3 sequence is 14 residues long. Trimming took 4 bases from V and 2 from J, leaving 12 bases between them. Written as DNA, the CDR3 is TGCAGTGCTAAATCTCCCGGGGCCTACAATGAGCAGTTCTTC. Amino acid sequence: CSAKSPGAYNEQFF.

The rearrangement joins TRBV4-3 to TRBJ2-1, with 7 bases lining up with TRBD2. CDR1 is LGHNA and CDR2 is YSLEER in the germline V gene. V was pared by 4 bases and J by 4 bases, with 10 bases of the junction left unmatched. This CDR3 has 16 amino acids. In nucleotides, the CDR3 is TGCGCCAGCAGCCGAGACCGGGAGGTTCCGTACAATGAGCAGTTCTTC. Amino acids: CASSRDREVPYNEQFF.

The J gene is TRBJ2-7, the V gene TRBV4-1, with a weak D call TRBD2 (5 bases). Trimming left V 4 bases short and J 7 bases short, with 20 bases between. The length of the CDR3 is 15 residues. Germline V gives CDR1 MGHRA, CDR2 YSYEKL. In nucleotides, the CDR3 is TGCGCCAGCAGCCGGACCCAGGTTTGGTCGGGGGAGCAGTACTTC. Protein sequence: CASSRTQVWSGEQYF.

There are a few counts of this clonotype. CDR3 nucleotide sequence: TGTGCCAGCAGTCTTGAAATAGCGGGAGGGACCGGGGAGCTGTTTTTT. The encoded protein is CASSLEIAGGTGELFF. The rearrangement links TRBV6-1 to TRBJ2-2; 11 bases map to TRBD2. The germline gives CDR1 MNHNS, CDR2 SASEGT. The CDR3 runs 16 residues. The junction had 7 bases not matched to a gene; V was cut back by 5 bases and J by 5 bases.

Many counts were recorded for this clonotype. The genes are TRBV30 and TRBJ1-1; 7 bases map to TRBD1. Germline CDR1 is GTSNPN and CDR2 is SVGIG (reference sequence). The CDR3 runs to 13 residues. The CDR3 sequence is CAGGRQGNTEAFF. For the CDR3, the DNA is TGTGCTGGTGGGAGACAGGGGAACACTGAAGCTTTCTTT.

The V gene is TRBV20-1, the J gene TRBJ1-4, with D uncertain. V lost 5 bases and J lost 5, with 9 bases in between. The V gene's germline CDR1 is DFQATT and CDR2 SNEGSKA (reference sequence). The CDR3 covers 12 residues. This CDR3 reads CSAVRGNEKLFF. The CDR3 DNA reads TGCAGTGCTGTCCGGGGAAATGAAAAACTGTTTTTT.

This clonotype was detected only a few times. The gene calls are TRBV28 and TRBJ1-5; a weak D match, TRBD1 (5 bases). V lost 5 bases to trimming and J lost 1 base, with 12 bases between them. The CDR3 totals 15 residues. Germline V gives CDR1 MDHEN, CDR2 SYDVKM. The DNA for the CDR3 is TGTGCCAGCAGTCCGACCGGGGCCAGCAATCAGCCCCAGCATTTT. It specifies CASSPTGASNQPQHF.

The sample holds a few counts of this clonotype. This chain links TRBV30 with TRBJ1-4; D gene uncertain. This CDR3 region has 11 residues. Germline V gene sequence: CDR1 GTSNPN, CDR2 SVGIG (reference sequence). V was cut by 1 base and J by 7 bases, with 4 bases left in between. The CDR3 nucleotides read TGTGCCTGGAGTGCCTCTGAAAAACTGTTTTTT. This translates into CAWSASEKLFF.

The rearrangement uses TRBV6-5 and TRBJ2-2; TRBD2 aligns across 16 bases. The germline V gene encodes CDR1 MNHEY and CDR2 SVGAGI. V lost 7 bases and J lost 5; bases outside the gene matches: 7. The length of the CDR3 is 17 residues. CDR3 region: CASNRGLAGGGTGELFF. In DNA form, the CDR3 reads TGTGCCAGCAACAGGGGACTAGCGGGAGGGGGAACCGGGGAGCTGTTTTTT.

This clonotype was picked up many times. V and J are TRBV6-6 and TRBJ2-2; D unclear. Germline loops: CDR1 MNHNY, CDR2 SVGAGI (reference sequence). The CDR3 contains 11 residues. Trimming took off 8 bases at V and 0 bases at J, with 1 base between the two ends. The CDR3 loop is CASSNTGELFF. In DNA, the CDR3 is TGTGCCAGCTCGAACACCGGGGAGCTGTTTTTT.

This clonotype came up once. This chain joins TRBV19 and TRBJ1-5, with 12 bases identical to TRBD1. The CDR3 has 17 residues. V lost 5 bases and J lost 6; bases outside the gene matches: 11. Per the germline V gene, CDR1 is LNHDA and CDR2 is SQIVND (reference sequence). Here the CDR3 DNA reads TGTGCCAGTAGTCTCCAGACCGGGACAGGGGGCGGTCAGCCCCAGCATTTT. Its protein product is CASSLQTGTGGGQPQHF.

The chain links TRBV6-2 or TRBV6-3 to TRBJ2-6; 8 bases align to TRBD1. Germline assignment: CDR1 MNHEY and CDR2 SVGEGT. Trimming removed 6 bases from V and 0 bases from J; junction bases left unmatched: 7. There are 17 residues in the CDR3. The CDR3 region is CASSRGQGLSGANVLTF. DNA for the CDR3: TGTGCCAGCAGCCGCGGACAGGGTCTCTCTGGGGCCAACGTCCTGACTTTC.